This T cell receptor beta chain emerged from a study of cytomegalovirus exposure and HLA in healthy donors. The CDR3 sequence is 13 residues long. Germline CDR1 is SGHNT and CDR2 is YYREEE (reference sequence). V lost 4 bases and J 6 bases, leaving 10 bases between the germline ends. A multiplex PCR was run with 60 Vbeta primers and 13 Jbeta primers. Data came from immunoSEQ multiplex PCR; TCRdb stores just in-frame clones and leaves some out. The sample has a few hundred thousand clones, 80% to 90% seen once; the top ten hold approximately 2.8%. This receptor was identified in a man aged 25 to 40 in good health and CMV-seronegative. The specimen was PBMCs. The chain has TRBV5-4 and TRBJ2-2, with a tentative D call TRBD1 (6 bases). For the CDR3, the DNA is TGTGCCAGCAGCGTCACAGGGCCCGGGGAGCTGTTTTTT. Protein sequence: CASSVTGPGELFF.